These T cell receptor beta chains were read from a single sample in a study of CD8 T cells in Susac syndrome. TCRdb used MiXCR to reprocess the immunoSEQ multiplex PCR reads, holding one entry per CDR3 protein. The repertoire holds about 150,000 distinct CDR3 sequences, with approximately 93% as singletons. The sequenced material came from CD8+ T cells from PBMCs. Receptor source: a human donor with multiple sclerosis. Each CDR3 is given with its conserved first and last residue. The size of a clone is reported for some rows only, either as once, few or many, or as a class for expanded clones.

clone_size j_call v_call cdr3_aa
. TRBJ2-3 TRBV20-1 CSGAGPSTDTQYF
. TRBJ1-6 TRBV20-1 CSAREPGTSTYNSPLHF
. TRBJ1-1 TRBV6-2/TRBV6-3 CASSYPDTEAFF
. TRBJ2-7 TRBV25-1 CASKGNEQYF
. TRBJ2-3 TRBV7-2 CASSLGGRSTDTQYF
. TRBJ2-1 TRBV5-6 CASSPGLANEQFF
. TRBJ2-1 TRBV12-3/TRBV12-4 CASTILAGGLNEQFF
. TRBJ1-2 TRBV23-1 CASSLQPGQAYGYTF
. TRBJ2-5 TRBV28 CASTAGDAGGMETQYF
once TRBJ2-1 TRBV5-8 CASSLRNNEQFF
. TRBJ2-7 TRBV4-2 CASSQETSATYEQYF
once TRBJ2-5 TRBV7-9 CASSLSKIQETQYF
. TRBJ2-3 TRBV28 CASSLAPGGAEDTQYF
. TRBJ1-2 TRBV2 CASSASGRIRNGYTF
. TRBJ2-1 TRBV19 CARPPGQGIGDSYNEQFF
. TRBJ2-3 TRBV7-9 CASSLAQRSTDTQYF
. TRBJ1-2 TRBV9 CASSVSGDRRPYGYTF
. TRBJ2-7 TRBV29-1 CSVSDRVTSYEQHF
. TRBJ2-7 TRBV7-9 CASSLALRQGTGEQYF
. TRBJ2-3 TRBV29-1 CSVDLGRSYTDTQYF
. TRBJ2-3 TRBV24-1 CATSDRGELDTQYF
. TRBJ2-1 TRBV12-5 CASGLTSGRYNEQFF
few TRBJ1-1 TRBV13 CASSTYTEAFF
. TRBJ2-3 TRBV5-1 CASSLDWRQGETDTQYF
. TRBJ1-5 TRBV27 CASSSTPWNQPQHF
. TRBJ2-6 TRBV9 CASSLNWVEGANVLTF
. TRBJ2-7 TRBV27 CASSPFLSYEQYF
. TRBJ1-1 TRBV27 CASSLRAFTEAFF